This paragraph covers one T cell receptor beta chain sequence. Its specificity is unknown. Some clones are missing from TCRdb's copy, which holds only in-frame ones; the method was immunoSEQ multiplex PCR. The table includes some 30,000 clones, about 91% detected once. This specimen belongs to a study of T cells in localized non-small cell lung cancer. Study-level points and caveats: A median of about 54 of the top 100 tumor clones appeared in adjacent lung, which was paired and uninvolved. Since sequencing was restricted to only one region of the tumor, intratumor heterogeneity remains a possibility.

The V end was cut by 4 bases, the J end by 6 bases, with 20 bases between. CDR1 and CDR2 (germline): SGHRS, YFSETQ. The CDR3 totals 15 residues. This sequence joins TRBV5-1 and TRBJ2-7, with D maybe TRBD1 (6 bases). The sequencing here drew on PBMCs, taken before any cancer treatment. This sequence was found in a man aged 40 to 70 with stage II lung adenocarcinoma. The CDR3 loop reads CASSLLSPNRAEQYF. In DNA, the CDR3 is TGCGCCAGCAGCCTCCTATCACCGAACAGGGCCGAGCAGTACTTC.